A selection of T cell receptor beta chains follows, all from one sample in a study of cytomegalovirus exposure and HLA in healthy donors. Generated by immunoSEQ multiplex PCR, the TCRdb table keeps only in-frame clones and is missing some. The sample includes 140,000 to 150,000 clones, around three quarters seen only once; the top ten take approximately 2%. Sequencing was carried out using PBMCs. Source of these receptors: a man aged 40-50 years in good health and CMV-seronegative. Both conserved end residues are part of each CDR3. D genes are given only for firm matches. Clone size is stated in some rows and not others, as once, few, many or a class when expanded.

clone size: few
D gene: TRBD1
V gene: TRBV5-1
J gene: TRBJ2-2
CDR3 DNA: TGCGCCAGCAGCCCAGGGGGCCTAAACACCGGGGAGCTGTTTTTT
CDR3 protein: CASSPGGLNTGELFF

clone size: -
D gene: -
V gene: TRBV19
J gene: TRBJ1-1
CDR3 DNA: TGTGCCAGTAGTATCAGCAGGACAAGGGACACTGAAGCTTTCTTT
CDR3 protein: CASSISRTRDTEAFF

clone size: -
D gene: TRBD2
V gene: TRBV28
J gene: TRBJ2-2
CDR3 DNA: TGTGCCACCACCGGGACTAGGAACACCGGGGAGCTGTTTTTT
CDR3 protein: CATTGTRNTGELFF

clone size: few
D gene: TRBD1
V gene: TRBV9
J gene: TRBJ1-6
CDR3 DNA: TGTGCCAGCAGCGTAGCCGGACAGGGGTTTTCACCCCTCCACTTT
CDR3 protein: CASSVAGQGFSPLHF

clone size: -
D gene: TRBD1
V gene: TRBV9
J gene: TRBJ2-2
CDR3 DNA: TGTGCCAGCAGCGGACGACAGGGCCCGAACACCGGGGAGCTGTTTTTT
CDR3 protein: CASSGRQGPNTGELFF

clone size: -
D gene: -
V gene: TRBV4-3
J gene: TRBJ2-5
CDR3 DNA: TGCGCCAGCAGCCAAGCTGGAGGGGGCGGAGAGACCCAGTACTTC
CDR3 protein: CASSQAGGGGETQYF

clone size: few
D gene: -
V gene: TRBV7-2
J gene: TRBJ2-3
CDR3 DNA: TGTGCCAGCAGCTTAGCCCAGGGGACGGATACGCAGTATTTT
CDR3 protein: CASSLAQGTDTQYF

clone size: few
D gene: -
V gene: TRBV4-1
J gene: TRBJ1-4
CDR3 DNA: TGCGCCAGCAGCCGCCGGGAGGGGGCTAATGAAAAACTGTTTTTT
CDR3 protein: CASSRREGANEKLFF

clone size: -
D gene: -
V gene: TRBV9
J gene: TRBJ2-1
CDR3 DNA: TGTGCCAGCAGCGTATCGGGGTACAATGAGCAGTTCTTC
CDR3 protein: CASSVSGYNEQFF

clone size: -
D gene: TRBD1
V gene: TRBV19
J gene: TRBJ1-1
CDR3 DNA: TGTGCCAGTAGTGCGGGACAGGGGGCCTCTGAAGCTTTCTTT
CDR3 protein: CASSAGQGASEAFF

clone size: -
D gene: -
V gene: TRBV9
J gene: TRBJ1-2
CDR3 DNA: TGTGCCAGCAGCGCACAGGGTATTAATGGCTACACCTTC
CDR3 protein: CASSAQGINGYTF

clone size: -
D gene: TRBD2
V gene: TRBV7-6
J gene: TRBJ2-3
CDR3 DNA: TGTGCCAGCAGCTTCGGTTTGGGGATCACGGGACTAGCGGGAGCAGATACGCAGTATTTT
CDR3 protein: CASSFGLGITGLAGADTQYF

clone size: once
D gene: -
V gene: TRBV15
J gene: TRBJ1-2
CDR3 DNA: TGTGCCACCAGCAGAGGATCTCAGGTCGACTATGGCTACACCTTC
CDR3 protein: CATSRGSQVDYGYTF

clone size: -
D gene: -
V gene: TRBV19
J gene: TRBJ1-5
CDR3 DNA: TGTGCCAGTTCCCCGCAGGTCAGCAATCAGCCCCAGCATTTT
CDR3 protein: CASSPQVSNQPQHF

clone size: -
D gene: -
V gene: TRBV5-1
J gene: TRBJ2-1
CDR3 DNA: TGCGCCAGCAGCTTGGCCCTCTTCAATGAGCAGTTCTTC
CDR3 protein: CASSLALFNEQFF

clone size: -
D gene: -
V gene: TRBV6-5
J gene: TRBJ2-7
CDR3 DNA: TGTGCCAGCAAGAGACCGGGACATATCTACGAGCAGTACTTC
CDR3 protein: CASKRPGHIYEQYF

clone size: few
D gene: -
V gene: TRBV6-1
J gene: TRBJ1-1
CDR3 DNA: TGTGCCAGCGTTAAGTACATGAACACTGAAGCTTTCTTT
CDR3 protein: CASVKYMNTEAFF

clone size: -
D gene: TRBD1
V gene: TRBV6-6
J gene: TRBJ1-5
CDR3 DNA: TGTGCCAGCAGTCCGGACAGGGTCCAGCATTTT
CDR3 protein: CASSPDRVQHF

clone size: -
D gene: -
V gene: TRBV13
J gene: TRBJ2-3
CDR3 DNA: TGTGCCAGCAGCTTAGGCTCTTTTGGGCGGGGGCCCAACACAGATACGCAGTATTTT
CDR3 protein: CASSLGSFGRGPNTDTQYF

clone size: -
D gene: TRBD2
V gene: TRBV5-5
J gene: TRBJ2-1
CDR3 DNA: TGTGCCAGCAGTCAAGGACTAGTAGTCTACAATGAGCAGTTCTTC
CDR3 protein: CASSQGLVVYNEQFF

clone size: -
D gene: TRBD2
V gene: TRBV9
J gene: TRBJ2-1
CDR3 DNA: TGTGCCAGCAGATCCGGACTAGCGGGGGGGAAAGGCAATGAGCAGTTCTTC
CDR3 protein: CASRSGLAGGKGNEQFF

clone size: few
D gene: TRBD1
V gene: TRBV5-5
J gene: TRBJ2-1
CDR3 DNA: TGTGCCAGCAGTTTGGACAGGACGAAAGCATACAATGAGCAGTTCTTC
CDR3 protein: CASSLDRTKAYNEQFF

clone size: -
D gene: TRBD2
V gene: TRBV5-4
J gene: TRBJ2-7
CDR3 DNA: TGTGCCAGCAGTACTTATCCGGGACTAGCGGCCGAGCAGTACTTC
CDR3 protein: CASSTYPGLAAEQYF

clone size: -
D gene: TRBD2
V gene: TRBV6-6
J gene: TRBJ2-5
CDR3 DNA: TGTGCCAGCAGTACGACCGATAGCGGGGGCGAAGAGACCCAGTACTTC
CDR3 protein: CASSTTDSGGEETQYF

clone size: -
D gene: -
V gene: TRBV5-6
J gene: TRBJ2-1
CDR3 DNA: TGTGCCAGCAGCTCAGTCGGGAGAAAGGACAATGAGCAGTTCTTC
CDR3 protein: CASSSVGRKDNEQFF

clone size: -
D gene: TRBD1
V gene: TRBV5-1
J gene: TRBJ2-5
CDR3 DNA: TGCGCCAGCAGCTTTGGGACAGGGAGGGGAGAGACCCAGTACTTC
CDR3 protein: CASSFGTGRGETQYF

clone size: once
D gene: -
V gene: TRBV4-3
J gene: TRBJ2-1
CDR3 DNA: TGCGCCAGCAGCCAAGAGGGGGGCTACAATGAGCAGTTCTTC
CDR3 protein: CASSQEGGYNEQFF

clone size: -
D gene: TRBD2
V gene: TRBV29-1
J gene: TRBJ2-3
CDR3 DNA: TGCAGCGGCCGACTAGCGGGGGGCGATACGCAGTATTTT
CDR3 protein: CSGRLAGGDTQYF

clone size: -
D gene: -
V gene: TRBV18
J gene: TRBJ1-1
CDR3 DNA: TGTGCCAGCTCGGAGTGGGCAGGGGACCTGAACACTGAAGCTTTCTTT
CDR3 protein: CASSEWAGDLNTEAFF

clone size: -
D gene: TRBD2
V gene: TRBV11-2
J gene: TRBJ2-3
CDR3 DNA: TGTGCCAGCAGCTTAGTGAGTCTAGCGGGAGGACTGGGTACGCAGTATTTT
CDR3 protein: CASSLVSLAGGLGTQYF

clone size: -
D gene: TRBD1
V gene: TRBV5-1
J gene: TRBJ1-2
CDR3 DNA: TGCGCCAGCAGCTACGGGACAGGGATCAGCTACACCTTC
CDR3 protein: CASSYGTGISYTF

clone size: -
D gene: TRBD2
V gene: TRBV30
J gene: TRBJ2-7
CDR3 DNA: TGTGCCTGGAGTGTACAGATGACTAGCGGGGCGCAGTACTTC
CDR3 protein: CAWSVQMTSGAQYF

clone size: -
D gene: -
V gene: TRBV2
J gene: TRBJ2-1
CDR3 DNA: TGTGCCAGCAGGCCTGACTACAGCTCCTACAATGAGCAGTTCTTC
CDR3 protein: CASRPDYSSYNEQFF

clone size: -
D gene: TRBD1
V gene: TRBV10-3
J gene: TRBJ1-2
CDR3 DNA: TGTGCCATCGGCAAGGACAGGGATGACTATGGCTACACCTTC
CDR3 protein: CAIGKDRDDYGYTF

clone size: -
D gene: -
V gene: TRBV4-1
J gene: TRBJ2-7
CDR3 DNA: TGCGCCAGCAGCCAAGGCCGAGGCAGGGATGCCTACGAGCAGTACTTC
CDR3 protein: CASSQGRGRDAYEQYF

clone size: once
D gene: -
V gene: TRBV5-1
J gene: TRBJ2-5
CDR3 DNA: TGCGCCAGCAGCTTGGCAGGAGAGACCCAGTACTTC
CDR3 protein: CASSLAGETQYF

clone size: -
D gene: TRBD1
V gene: TRBV6-5
J gene: TRBJ2-7
CDR3 DNA: TGTGCCAGCAACCGACAGGGGGGCCCTACCTACGAGCAGTACTTC
CDR3 protein: CASNRQGGPTYEQYF

clone size: few
D gene: -
V gene: TRBV2
J gene: TRBJ2-1
CDR3 DNA: TGTGCCAGCTTAGTTGGGCCAGGATACAATGAGCAGTTCTTC
CDR3 protein: CASLVGPGYNEQFF

clone size: once
D gene: -
V gene: TRBV7-2
J gene: TRBJ1-1
CDR3 DNA: TGTGCCAGCAGCAAACAGGGTCCGAACACTGAAGCTTTCTTT
CDR3 protein: CASSKQGPNTEAFF

clone size: -
D gene: -
V gene: TRBV7-2
J gene: TRBJ1-2
CDR3 DNA: TGTGCCAGCAGACCACAGCTAACCTCTAACTATGGCTACACCTTC
CDR3 protein: CASRPQLTSNYGYTF

clone size: once
D gene: -
V gene: TRBV5-8
J gene: TRBJ1-2
CDR3 DNA: TGTGCCAGCAGCTTGGTGTCGGGCTATGGCTACACCTTC
CDR3 protein: CASSLVSGYGYTF

clone size: -
D gene: TRBD1
V gene: TRBV9
J gene: TRBJ1-4
CDR3 DNA: TGTGCCAGCAGCCCGCGGGACAGGGGGGAGGAAAAACTGTTTTTT
CDR3 protein: CASSPRDRGEEKLFF

clone size: -
D gene: -
V gene: TRBV2
J gene: TRBJ1-3
CDR3 DNA: TGTGCCAGCAGTGTGAGGACAGCAAGCTCTGGAAACACCATATATTTT
CDR3 protein: CASSVRTASSGNTIYF

clone size: -
D gene: TRBD1
V gene: TRBV5-1
J gene: TRBJ2-2
CDR3 DNA: TGCGCCAGCAGCTTAGTCCCAGGGGGCTCCGGGGAGCTGTTTTTT
CDR3 protein: CASSLVPGGSGELFF

clone size: -
D gene: -
V gene: TRBV5-1
J gene: TRBJ1-1
CDR3 DNA: TGCGCCAGCAGCTTGGCTCTTGTATCGAACACTGAAGCTTTCTTT
CDR3 protein: CASSLALVSNTEAFF

clone size: -
D gene: TRBD1
V gene: TRBV7-9
J gene: TRBJ2-7
CDR3 DNA: TGTGCCAGCAGCTTCAATCAGGGGGCCGAGTACTTC
CDR3 protein: CASSFNQGAEYF

clone size: -
D gene: -
V gene: TRBV19
J gene: TRBJ2-3
CDR3 DNA: TGTGCCAGTAGCGCGGGACAGTGGGGCACAGATACGCAGTATTTT
CDR3 protein: CASSAGQWGTDTQYF

clone size: -
D gene: TRBD1
V gene: TRBV7-6
J gene: TRBJ2-7
CDR3 DNA: TGTGCCAGCAGCTTAAACGGGGACAGGGCGACGGGGGAGCAGTACTTC
CDR3 protein: CASSLNGDRATGEQYF

clone size: -
D gene: -
V gene: TRBV15
J gene: TRBJ2-7
CDR3 DNA: TGTGCCACCAGTCCACTCGCGGGGTCCTACGAGCAGTACTTC
CDR3 protein: CATSPLAGSYEQYF

clone size: -
D gene: TRBD1
V gene: TRBV5-1
J gene: TRBJ1-2
CDR3 DNA: TGCGCCAGCAGCCTCGGACAGGGTAATGGCTACCCCTTC
CDR3 protein: CASSLGQGNGYPF

clone size: -
D gene: TRBD1
V gene: TRBV4-1
J gene: TRBJ2-7
CDR3 DNA: TGCGCCAGCAGCCAAAACCGGGACAGGATTTACGAGCAGTACTTC
CDR3 protein: CASSQNRDRIYEQYF

clone size: few
D gene: -
V gene: TRBV6-1
J gene: TRBJ1-5
CDR3 DNA: TGTGCCAGCAGTGAACGCCAGGTGAGCAAATTCAATCAGCCCCAGCATTTT
CDR3 protein: CASSERQVSKFNQPQHF

clone size: -
D gene: -
V gene: TRBV7-9
J gene: TRBJ1-2
CDR3 DNA: TGTGCCAGCACCACCTCCGGACCCGAGGGTTGGGATGGCTACACCTTC
CDR3 protein: CASTTSGPEGWDGYTF

clone size: -
D gene: -
V gene: TRBV5-1
J gene: TRBJ2-5
CDR3 DNA: TGCGCCAGCTGCCAGACTTATCAAGAGACCCAGTACTTC
CDR3 protein: CASCQTYQETQYF

clone size: -
D gene: -
V gene: TRBV10-1
J gene: TRBJ2-5
CDR3 DNA: TGCGCCAGCAGTGACGGAGGGAGCGCTCAAGAGACCCAGTACTTC
CDR3 protein: CASSDGGSAQETQYF